The following is a TCR beta chain sequence with its context. The sample is drawn from a study of blood T cell repertoires in COVID-19. Study information: Some COVID-19 samples were acute and others convalescent; all came from the United States, Italy and Spain.

Original data processing: By means of reference gene primer amplification, nucleated cell counts were estimated. Profiling relied on immunoSEQ multiplex PCR, and the TCRdb table lists in-frame clones only, not all of them. V and J calls and clone size are copied from that table; D and trimming were computed from the DNA. Of around 240,000 clones listed, about 80% are singletons. The CDR3 runs to 16 residues. V dropped 4 bases and J dropped 3; count of bases not matched to a gene: 8. CDR1 SEHNR and CDR2 FQNEAQ come from the germline V gene (reference sequence). This receptor was taken from an elderly woman with acute or convalescent COVID-19. The V call is TRBV7-9, the J call TRBJ1-5; 8 nucleotides match TRBD1. The sample comprised peripheral blood. The CDR3 reads CASSSGQGFSNQPQHF. The DNA of the CDR3 is TGTGCCAGCAGCTCAGGACAGGGTTTTTCCAATCAGCCCCAGCATTTT.